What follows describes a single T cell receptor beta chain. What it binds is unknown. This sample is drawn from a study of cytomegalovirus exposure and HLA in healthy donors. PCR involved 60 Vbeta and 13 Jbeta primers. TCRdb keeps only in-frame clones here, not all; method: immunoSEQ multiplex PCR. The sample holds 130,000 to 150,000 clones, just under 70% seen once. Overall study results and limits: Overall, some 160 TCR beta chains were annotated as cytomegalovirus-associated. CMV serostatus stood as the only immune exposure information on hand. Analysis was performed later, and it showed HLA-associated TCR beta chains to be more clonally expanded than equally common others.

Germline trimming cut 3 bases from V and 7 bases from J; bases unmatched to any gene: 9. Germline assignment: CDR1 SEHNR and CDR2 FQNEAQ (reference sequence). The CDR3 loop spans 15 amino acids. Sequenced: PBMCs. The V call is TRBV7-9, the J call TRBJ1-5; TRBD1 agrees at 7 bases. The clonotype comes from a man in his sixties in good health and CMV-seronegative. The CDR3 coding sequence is TGTGCCAGCAGCTTCGACAGGGAATTGGGCCAGCCCCAGCATTTT. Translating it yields CASSFDRELGQPQHF.